What follows describes a single TCR beta chain. Its antigen remains undetermined. Base qualities are not provided; no much larger clone lies one nucleotide away. These data originate in a study of OX40 agonist ivuxolimab in advanced cancers. A note on the overall study: The costimulatory receptor OX40 (CD134) was targeted by ivuxolimab, a fully human IgG2 agonistic monoclonal antibody. The paper reports the monotherapy dose-escalation portion (N of about 50 patients) of the phase I ivuxolimab trial. In the dose-escalation cohort, roughly 80% of patients were male, and the mean age was around 60 years, with a range of 23 to 79. Peripheral TCRbeta sequencing was intended to test whether TCR sequence diversity was altered and clonal T-cell expansion was caused by ivuxolimab. Three dose-escalation patients achieved partial responses, one with hepatocellular carcinoma and two with cutaneous melanoma. Intravenous ivuxolimab was administered to patients every 2 weeks at six dose levels: 0.01, 0.1, 0.3, 1.5, 3 and 10 mg/kg. Of the 50 to 55 patients in dose escalation, some 19 had hepatocellular carcinoma, some 15 had melanoma, 9 had renal cell carcinoma and 9 had head and neck cancer. Prior anti-PD-1, anti-PD-L1 or anti-CTLA-4 therapy was permitted, and checkpoint inhibitors had been received by about 44% of dose-escalation patients.

Paper-wide results and their limitations: At doses of 0.1 to 3.0 mg/kg, clonal expansion of both CD4+ and CD8+ T cells in blood was seen between baseline and week 6. In partial responders in the 0.1-3.0 mg/kg groups, normalized peripheral clonal expansion was found to be among the lowest, especially among CD8+ T cells. Low levels of normalized T-cell clonal expansion were also seen in some patients who did not respond. The antigen specificity of the clonally expanded peripheral T cells was not determined. After ivuxolimab, expanded clones were on average more numerous among CD8+ T cells than among CD4+ T cells.

The trial excluded patients who had a history of autoimmune disease or were on systemic immunosuppression. Peripheral blood for TCR sequencing was drawn from every dose cohort at baseline, at cycle 4 day 1 and at cycle 7 day 1. The samples were drawn from a first-in-human, open-label, multicenter phase I dose-escalation trial of ivuxolimab. Adults with locally advanced or metastatic melanoma, renal cell, hepatocellular, or head and neck squamous cell carcinoma were enrolled in the trial. Before TCR sequencing, CD4+ and CD8+ T cells were separately sorted from peripheral blood. Genomic DNA was extracted from sorted cells for sequencing of the TCRbeta CDR3 region. TCRbeta CDR3 regions were sequenced using the immunoSEQ Assay. In its TCRdb copy, this immuneACCESS table keeps in-frame sequences only and misses some clones. Where compared with another copy, unresolved V genes explain less than half of these, and the others have no known cause. The sample profile shows fewer than 120,000 clones; roughly 89% of them were found once. Clones ranked in the top ten supply about 0.3% of the sample.

V and J are trimmed by 4 bases and 2 bases, and the gene matches miss 3 bases of the junction. From cysteine to phenylalanine, the CDR3 is 16 amino acids long. Only the CDR3 DNA stays, 48 bases, in frame from base 1. Sequences MDHEN (CDR1) and SYDVKM (CDR2) are obtained from the germline V gene. The source material was CD4+ or CD8+ T cells sorted from blood, sampled in a trial of the OX40 agonist ivuxolimab. This sequence uses TRBV28 and TRBJ2-7; the junction holds 15 bases that match TRBD2. The receptor was isolated from an adult with an advanced solid tumor such as melanoma, head and neck, liver or kidney cancer. The sequence in DNA is TGTGCCAGCAGTTCCGGACTAGCGGGAGGGCCCTACGAGCAGTACTTC. Its amino acids are CASSSGLAGGPYEQYF.